These 22 T cell receptor beta chains share one sample of origin, sequenced in a study of T cell responses to AZD1222 COVID-19 vaccine. Only in-frame clones appear in the TCRdb table, and some are missing; sequencing was by immunoSEQ multiplex PCR. The data contain approximately 150,000 clones, approximately 93% of them singletons. The sample consisted of peripheral blood, taken on day 0 of MenACWY control vaccination. The receptors originated from an adult in good health.

The chain joins TRBV3-1 (or the pseudogene TRBV3-2) to TRBJ1-4; 7 bases align to TRBD1. This CDR3 region has 15 residues. V was clipped by 4 bases and J by 1 base; unmatched bases: 3. Germline loops: CDR1 LGHDT, CDR2 YNNKEL (reference sequence). The CDR3, as DNA: TGTGCCAGCAGCCCCCGACAGGGAACTAATGAAAAACTGTTTTTT. Translating it yields CASSPRQGTNEKLFF.

The chain employs TRBV7-6 and TRBJ1-1; D is uncertain. Between the trimmed V and J ends, which lost 2 bases and 2 bases, there was a span of 6 bases. The CDR3 sequence is 13 residues long. In germline, CDR1 is SGHVS, CDR2 FNYEAQ. CDR3 nucleotide sequence: TGTGCCAGCAGCTTAAATATTAACACTGAAGCTTTCTTT. Its translation is CASSLNINTEAFF.

The chain links TRBV7-2 to TRBJ2-5, with 7 bases aligning to TRBD2. The ends lost 5 bases at V and 5 bases at J; junction bases unmatched: 8. In germline, CDR1 is SGHTA, CDR2 FQGNSA. This CDR3 has 14 amino acids. CDR3 nucleotide sequence: TGTGCCAGCAGCCTTAGCGGGTGGGGGGAGACCCAGTACTTC. It specifies CASSLSGWGETQYF. Full variable domain (remainder filled in from reference TRBV7-2 and TRBJ2-5): GAGVSQSPSNKVTEKGKDVELRCDPISGHTALYWYRQSLGQGLEFLIYFQGNSAPDKSGLPSDRFSAERTGGSVSTLTIQRTQQEDSAVYLCASSLSGWGETQYFGPGTRLLVL.

Details on this clone: A read error may account for a junction end that differs from germline. The rearrangement links TRBV5-1 to TRBJ2-7, with D perhaps given as TRBD1 or TRBD2 (6 bases each). This CDR3 has 17 residues. Germline loops: CDR1 SGHRS, CDR2 YFSETQ. CDR3 nucleotide sequence: TGCGCCAGCAGGTTGGGACTTTCCGGGACACCCAGCTACGAGCAGTACTTC. Translated, it gives CASRLGLSGTPSYEQYF. Combining the CDR3 with reference TRBV5-1 and TRBJ2-7 gives the whole variable domain KAGVTQTPRYLIKTRGQQVTLSCSPISGHRSVSWYQQTPGQGLQFLFEYFSETQRNKGNFPGRFSGRQFSNSRSEMNVSTLELGDSALYLCASRLGLSGTPSYEQYFGPGTRLTVT.

This clone occurred once. The chain recombines TRBV6-5 with TRBJ2-5, with a weak D call TRBD2 (6 bases). The ends were cut back, 4 bases at V and 2 bases at J, with 8 bases in the middle. Germline CDR1 MNHEY, CDR2 SVGAGI. The CDR3 sequence is 13 residues long. The CDR3 spells CASSSGLQETQYF. Written as DNA, the CDR3 is TGTGCCAGCAGTTCGGGACTTCAAGAGACCCAGTACTTC.

This chain joins TRBV7-2 and TRBJ1-6, with no clear D. Germline assignment: CDR1 SGHTA and CDR2 FQGNSA. The length of the CDR3 is 17 residues. Trimming shortened V by 2 bases and J by 0 bases, and 11 bases separated the two germline ends. CDR3 DNA: TGTGCCAGCAGCTTATACCAGAGTAGCTCCTATAATTCACCCCTCCACTTT. Translated, it gives CASSLYQSSSYNSPLHF.

This rearrangement joins TRBV7-2 to TRBJ1-2; D not certain. Germline-derived CDR1 and CDR2 are SGHTA and FQGNSA. V dropped 5 bases and J dropped 2 bases, with 15 bases sitting between them. This CDR3 has 15 residues. The CDR3 spells CASSPPRAGNYGYTF. The CDR3 coding sequence is TGTGCCAGCAGCCCCCCGAGGGCGGGGAACTATGGCTACACCTTC.

This sequence joins TRBV7-2 and TRBJ1-2; weak D call: TRBD1 (5 bases). Looked up from germline, CDR1 is SGHTA and CDR2 is FQGNSA. Trimming removed 0 bases from V and 4 bases from J, with 12 bases in between. This CDR3 has 15 residues. CDR3 residues: CASSLADRLGYGYTF. CDR3 nucleotide sequence: TGTGCCAGCAGCTTAGCTGACAGACTCGGCTATGGCTACACCTTC.

V gene TRBV2 combines with J gene TRBJ1-1; D is unresolved. V was cut by 7 bases and J by 2 bases, with 17 bases left in between. This CDR3 contains 15 residues. Germline V gene data show CDR1 as SNHLY and CDR2 as FYNNEI. CDR3 sequence: CASKRSRGVNTEAFF. The CDR3 DNA reads as TGTGCCAGCAAGCGGAGTCGGGGAGTTAACACTGAAGCTTTCTTT.

The gene calls are TRBV7-2 and TRBJ1-5; D remains ambiguous. V was cut by 2 bases and J by 6 bases, with 8 bases left in between. The CDR3 runs to 13 residues. Germline CDR1 and CDR2: SGHTA and FQGNSA. In nucleotides, the CDR3 is TGTGCCAGCAGCTTACAAGGGTTTCAGCCCCAGCATTTT. It yields the protein CASSLQGFQPQHF.

The rearrangement links TRBV11-2 to TRBJ1-3, with a tentative D call TRBD1 (5 bases). The V end was cut by 5 bases, the J end by 8 bases, with 19 bases between. The CDR3 consists of 15 residues. CDR1 SGHAT and CDR2 FQNNGV come from the germline V gene. CDR3 sequence: CASSDRRGSGDTIYF. CDR3 in DNA: TGTGCCAGCAGCGATAGACGGGGGTCCGGGGACACCATATATTTT.

In this sample, this clone turned up once. The chain combines TRBV5-1 with TRBJ1-1; D gene unclear. Germline V gene lookup returns CDR1 SGHRS and CDR2 YFSETQ. Trimming left V 3 bases short and J 5 bases short, with 8 bases between. The CDR3 loop spans 12 amino acids. CDR3 loop: CASSSEWTEAFF. CDR3 DNA: TGCGCCAGCAGCTCGGAGTGGACTGAAGCTTTCTTT.

J is TRBJ1-1 and V is TRBV4-2, with TRBD1 matching over 10 bases. The CDR3 contains 16 residues. The V gene end was trimmed by 1 base and the J gene end by 3 bases; junction bases not matched to a gene: 5. The germline gives CDR1 LGHNA, CDR2 YNFKEQ. CDR3 in amino acids: CASSQGQGAGDTEAFF. CDR3 bases: TGTGCCAGCAGCCAAGGACAGGGGGCAGGGGACACTGAAGCTTTCTTT.

A few counts support this clone. The chain joins TRBV3-1 (or the pseudogene TRBV3-2) to TRBJ2-5; no clear D gene. CDR1 and CDR2 (germline): LGHDT, YNNKEL (reference sequence). V lost 3 bases to trimming and J lost 1 base, with 6 bases between them. The CDR3 loop spans 13 amino acids. CDR3 region: CASSQTTQETQYF. For the CDR3, the DNA is TGTGCCAGCAGCCAGACAACCCAAGAGACCCAGTACTTC.

The chain uses TRBV5-1 and TRBJ1-6; D gene unclear. Germline CDR1 reads SGHRS; CDR2 reads YFSETQ. With 6 bases removed from V and 0 bases from J, the gap between germline ends came to 7 bases. CDR3 size: 14 residues. The CDR3 DNA reads as TGCGCCAGCAAGTCTGACTCCTATAATTCACCCCTCCACTTT. It specifies CASKSDSYNSPLHF.

The DNA of the CDR3 is TGTGCCATCAGTGATAATTTTAATACAGGCAAATCTAATGAAAAACTGTTTTTT. This translates into CAISDNFNTGKSNEKLFF. The chain uses TRBV10-3 and TRBJ1-4, with D perhaps TRBD1 (5 bases). In germline, CDR1 is ENHRY, CDR2 SYGVKD. Trimming left V 3 bases short and J 3 bases short, with 20 bases between. The CDR3 consists of 18 residues.

The chain has TRBV10-2 and TRBJ1-5, with TRBD1 identical over 8 bases. Germline trimming cut 7 bases from V and 3 bases from J; bases unmatched to any gene: 11. CDR1 WSHSY and CDR2 SAAADI come from the germline V gene. CDR3 length: 16 residues. This CDR3 is CASTFPGQANNQPQHF. CDR3 in DNA: TGCGCCAGCACCTTCCCGGGACAGGCAAACAATCAGCCCCAGCATTTT.

This clone was detected once. V usage is TRBV4-3 and J usage is TRBJ2-3; no firm D call. CDR1 LGHNA and CDR2 YSLEER come from the germline V gene. The CDR3 sequence is 14 residues long. Trimming shortened V by 0 bases and J by 3 bases, and 7 bases separated the two germline ends. The CDR3: CASSQDIRTDTQYF. CDR3 DNA: TGCGCCAGCAGCCAAGATATTCGGACAGATACGCAGTATTTT.

The chain has TRBV6-5 and TRBJ1-3, with a weak D call TRBD1 (6 bases). Germline CDR1 reads MNHEY; CDR2 reads SVGAGI. The V end was cut by 8 bases, the J end by 0 bases, with 14 bases between. The CDR3 is 15 residues long. The CDR3 coding sequence is TGTGCCAGCGAGGGGGACGAATACTCTGGAAACACCATATATTTT. Translated: CASEGDEYSGNTIYF.

V usage is TRBV4-3 and J usage is TRBJ1-5; D not resolved. The CDR3 covers 15 residues. Germline lookup yields CDR1 LGHNA and CDR2 YSLEER. V dropped 0 bases and J dropped 7 bases, with 13 bases sitting between them. CDR3: CASSQDSGSGQPQHF. CDR3 nucleotides: TGCGCCAGCAGCCAAGATTCGGGGAGTGGGCAGCCCCAGCATTTT.

V usage is TRBV4-1 and J usage is TRBJ1-2; 7 bases agree with TRBD1. Germline loops: CDR1 MGHRA, CDR2 YSYEKL. The CDR3 totals 15 residues. J was trimmed by 2 bases and V by 2 bases; bases with no gene match: 5. The CDR3 DNA is TGCGCCAGCAGCCAAAGGGACAGCCGAAACTATGGCTACACCTTC. Its translation is CASSQRDSRNYGYTF.

The genes are TRBV5-4 and TRBJ1-3, with D possibly being TRBD1 (5 bases). Germline lookup yields CDR1 SGHNT and CDR2 YYREEE (reference sequence). The CDR3 totals 16 residues. V shed 4 bases and J shed 1 base, with 15 bases lying between them. The CDR3: CASSKREGSSGNTIYF. As DNA, the CDR3 is TGTGCCAGCAGCAAACGGGAGGGGTCGTCTGGAAACACCATATATTTT.